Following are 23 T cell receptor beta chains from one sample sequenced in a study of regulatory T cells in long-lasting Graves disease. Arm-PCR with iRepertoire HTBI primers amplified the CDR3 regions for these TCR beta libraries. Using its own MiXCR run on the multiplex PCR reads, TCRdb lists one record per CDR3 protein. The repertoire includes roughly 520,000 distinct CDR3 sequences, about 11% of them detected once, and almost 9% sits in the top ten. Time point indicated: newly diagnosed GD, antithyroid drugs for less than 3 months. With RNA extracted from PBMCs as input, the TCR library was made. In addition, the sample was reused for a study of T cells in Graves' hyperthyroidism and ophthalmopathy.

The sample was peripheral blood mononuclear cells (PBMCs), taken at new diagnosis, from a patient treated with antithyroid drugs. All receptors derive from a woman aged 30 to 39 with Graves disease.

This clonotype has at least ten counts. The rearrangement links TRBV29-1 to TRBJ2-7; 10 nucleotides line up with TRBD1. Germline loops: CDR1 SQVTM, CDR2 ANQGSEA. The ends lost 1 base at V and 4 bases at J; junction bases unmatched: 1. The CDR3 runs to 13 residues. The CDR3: CSVEGQGAYEQYF. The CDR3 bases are TGCAGCGTTGAAGGACAGGGGGCATACGAGCAGTACTTC.

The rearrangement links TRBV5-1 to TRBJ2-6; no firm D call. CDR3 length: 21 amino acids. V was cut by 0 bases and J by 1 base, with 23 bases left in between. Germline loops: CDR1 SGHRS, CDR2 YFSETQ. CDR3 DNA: TGCGCCAGCAGCTTGGCTTACGGGCCAGGCCAATCAGTATCTGGGGCCAACGTCCTGACTTTC. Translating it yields CASSLAYGPGQSVSGANVLTF.

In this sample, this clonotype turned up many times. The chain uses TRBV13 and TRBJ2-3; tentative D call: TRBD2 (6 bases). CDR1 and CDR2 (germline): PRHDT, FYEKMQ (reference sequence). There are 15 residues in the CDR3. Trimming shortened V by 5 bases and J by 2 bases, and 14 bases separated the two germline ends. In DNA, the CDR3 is TGTGCCAGCAGCCCCCGTGGAGGGGCCACAGATACGCAGTATTTT. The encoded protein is CASSPRGGATDTQYF.

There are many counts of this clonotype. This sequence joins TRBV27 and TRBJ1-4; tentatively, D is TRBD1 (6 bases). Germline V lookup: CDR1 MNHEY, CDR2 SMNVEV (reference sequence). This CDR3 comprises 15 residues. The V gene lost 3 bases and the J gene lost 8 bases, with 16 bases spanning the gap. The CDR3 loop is CASSFVGRGWEKLFF. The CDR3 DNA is TGTGCCAGCAGTTTCGTGGGCAGGGGTTGGGAAAAACTGTTTTTT.

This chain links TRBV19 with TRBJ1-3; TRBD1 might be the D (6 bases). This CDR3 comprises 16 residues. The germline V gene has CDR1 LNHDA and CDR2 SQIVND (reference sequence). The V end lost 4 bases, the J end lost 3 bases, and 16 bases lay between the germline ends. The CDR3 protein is CASSTFVGQLGNTIYF. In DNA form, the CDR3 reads TGTGCCAGTAGTACATTTGTCGGACAGCTTGGAAACACCATATATTTT.

CDR3 sequence (DNA): TGTGCCAGCAGCCTCTTCAACTCGGGACTAGCGGGCGGCAATGAGCAGTTCTTC. Translation: CASSLFNSGLAGGNEQFF. The J gene is TRBJ2-1, the V gene TRBV14, with TRBD2 matching 12 bases. The CDR3 totals 18 residues. Germline CDR1 reads SGHDN; CDR2 reads FVKESK. Trimming at V came to 4 bases and at J to 6 bases, leaving 13 bases not matched to a gene.

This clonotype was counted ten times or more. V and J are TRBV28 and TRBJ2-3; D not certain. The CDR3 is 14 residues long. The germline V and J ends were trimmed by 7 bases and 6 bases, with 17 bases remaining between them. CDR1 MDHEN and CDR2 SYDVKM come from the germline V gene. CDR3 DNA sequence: TGTGCCAGCAATAAGCCCTCACGTGGGGATACGCAGTATTTT. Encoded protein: CASNKPSRGDTQYF. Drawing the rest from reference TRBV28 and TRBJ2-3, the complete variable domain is DVKVTQSSRYLVKRTGEKVFLECVQDMDHENMFWYRQDPGLGLRLIYFSYDVKMKEKGDIPEGYSVSREKKERFSLILESASTNQTSMYLCASNKPSRGDTQYFGPGTRLTVL.

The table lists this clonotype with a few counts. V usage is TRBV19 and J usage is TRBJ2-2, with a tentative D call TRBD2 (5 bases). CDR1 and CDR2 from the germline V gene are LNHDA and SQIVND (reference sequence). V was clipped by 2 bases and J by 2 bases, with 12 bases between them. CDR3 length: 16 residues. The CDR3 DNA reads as TGTGCCAGTAGTATACTAGCACCCCCCAACACCGGGGAGCTGTTTTTT. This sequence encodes CASSILAPPNTGELFF.

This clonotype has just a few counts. The CDR3: CATSDLNSYLEKDYTF. The CDR3 nucleotides are TGTGCCACCAGTGATTTGAATAGTTATTTGGAGAAGGACTACACCTTC. The chain links TRBV24-1 to TRBJ1-2; no reliable D call. This CDR3 has 16 residues. Germline-derived CDR1 and CDR2 are KGHDR and SFDVKD. V lost 0 bases, J lost 10 bases, and 20 bases lay in between.

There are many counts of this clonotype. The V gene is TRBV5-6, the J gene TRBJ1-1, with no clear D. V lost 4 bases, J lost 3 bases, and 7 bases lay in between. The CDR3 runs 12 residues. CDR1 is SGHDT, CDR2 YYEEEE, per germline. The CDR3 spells CASSIDYTEAFF. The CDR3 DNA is TGTGCCAGCAGCATAGACTACACTGAAGCTTTCTTT.

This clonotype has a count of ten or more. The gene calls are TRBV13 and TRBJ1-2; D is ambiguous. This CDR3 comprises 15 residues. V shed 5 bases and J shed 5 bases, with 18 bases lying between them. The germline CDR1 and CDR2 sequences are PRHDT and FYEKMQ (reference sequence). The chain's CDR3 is CASSPRSVSRYGYTF. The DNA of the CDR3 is TGTGCCAGCAGCCCCAGGTCGGTGAGTCGGTATGGCTACACCTTC.

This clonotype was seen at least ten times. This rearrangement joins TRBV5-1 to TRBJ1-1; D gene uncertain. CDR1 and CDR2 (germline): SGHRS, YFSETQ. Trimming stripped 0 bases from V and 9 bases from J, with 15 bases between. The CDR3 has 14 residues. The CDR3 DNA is TGCGCCAGCAGCTTGGAAGGCGGGTCAGACAAAGCTTTCTTT. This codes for CASSLEGGSDKAFF.

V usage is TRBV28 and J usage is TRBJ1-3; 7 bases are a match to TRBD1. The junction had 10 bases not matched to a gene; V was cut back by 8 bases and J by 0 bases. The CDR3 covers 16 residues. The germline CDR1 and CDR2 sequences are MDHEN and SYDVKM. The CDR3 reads CASGRGTEYSGNTIYF. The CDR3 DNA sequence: TGTGCCAGCGGCCGAGGGACAGAGTACTCTGGAAACACCATATATTTT.

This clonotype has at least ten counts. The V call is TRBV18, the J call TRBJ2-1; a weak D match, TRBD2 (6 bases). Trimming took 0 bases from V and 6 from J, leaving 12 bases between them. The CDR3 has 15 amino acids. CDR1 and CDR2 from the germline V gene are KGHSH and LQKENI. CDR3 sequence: CASSPPGPGVNEQFF. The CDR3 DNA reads TGTGCCAGCTCACCACCGGGACCGGGGGTCAATGAGCAGTTCTTC.

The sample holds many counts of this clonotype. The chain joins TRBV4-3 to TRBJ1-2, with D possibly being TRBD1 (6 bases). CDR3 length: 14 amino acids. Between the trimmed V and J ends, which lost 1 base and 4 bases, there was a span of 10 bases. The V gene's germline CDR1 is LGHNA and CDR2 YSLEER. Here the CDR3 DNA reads TGCGCCAGCAGCCAAGTACAGGGAGGCTATGGCTACACCTTC. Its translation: CASSQVQGGYGYTF.

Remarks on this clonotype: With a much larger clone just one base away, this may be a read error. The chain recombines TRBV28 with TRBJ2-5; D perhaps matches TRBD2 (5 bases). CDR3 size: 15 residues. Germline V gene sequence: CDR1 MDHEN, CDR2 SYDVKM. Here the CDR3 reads CVSSPGWGGGETQYF. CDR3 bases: TGTGTCAGCTCACCCGGATGGGGTGGAGGAGAGACCCAGTACTTC. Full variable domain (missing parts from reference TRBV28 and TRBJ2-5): DVKVTQSSRYLVKRTGEKVFLECVQDMDHENMFWYRQDPGLGLRLIYFSYDVKMKEKGDIPEGYSVSREKKERFSLILESASTNQTSMYLCVSSPGWGGGETQYFGPGTRLLVL.

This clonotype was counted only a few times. CDR3 sequence reads: CASSSALGDSYNEQFF. For the CDR3, the DNA is TGTGCCAGCAGCTCCGCTCTGGGGGATTCCTACAATGAGCAGTTCTTC. The chain has TRBV7-8 and TRBJ2-1, with D perhaps assigned TRBD1 or TRBD2 (5 bases each). The CDR3 is 16 residues long. Germline CDR1 reads SGHVS; CDR2 reads FQNEAQ. Trimming cost V 4 bases and J 1 base, with 14 bases left between them.

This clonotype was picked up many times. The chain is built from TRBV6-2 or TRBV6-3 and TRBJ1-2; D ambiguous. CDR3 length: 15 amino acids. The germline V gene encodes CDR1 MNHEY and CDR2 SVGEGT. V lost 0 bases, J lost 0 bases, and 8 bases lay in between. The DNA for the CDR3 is TGTGCCAGCAGTTACTCGCCGGGAGCTAACTATGGCTACACCTTC. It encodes CASSYSPGANYGYTF.

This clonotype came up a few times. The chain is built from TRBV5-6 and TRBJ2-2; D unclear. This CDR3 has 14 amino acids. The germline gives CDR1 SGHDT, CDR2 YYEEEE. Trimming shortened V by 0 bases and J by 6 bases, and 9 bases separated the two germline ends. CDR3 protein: CASSLEASPGELFF. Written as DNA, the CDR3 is TGTGCCAGCAGCTTGGAAGCATCACCCGGGGAGCTGTTTTTT.

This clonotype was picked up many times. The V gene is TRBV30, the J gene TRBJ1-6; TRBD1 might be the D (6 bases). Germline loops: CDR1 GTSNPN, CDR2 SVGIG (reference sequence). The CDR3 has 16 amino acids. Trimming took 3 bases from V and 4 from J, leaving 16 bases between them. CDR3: CAWRRQGPTYNSPLHF. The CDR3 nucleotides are TGTGCCTGGAGGAGGCAGGGGCCAACTTATAATTCACCCCTCCACTTT. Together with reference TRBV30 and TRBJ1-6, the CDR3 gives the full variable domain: SQTIHQWPATLVQPVGSPLSLECTVEGTSNPNLYWYRQAAGRGLQLLFYSVGIGQISSEVPQNLSASRPQDRQFILSSKKLLLSDSGFYLCAWRRQGPTYNSPLHFGNGTRLTVT.

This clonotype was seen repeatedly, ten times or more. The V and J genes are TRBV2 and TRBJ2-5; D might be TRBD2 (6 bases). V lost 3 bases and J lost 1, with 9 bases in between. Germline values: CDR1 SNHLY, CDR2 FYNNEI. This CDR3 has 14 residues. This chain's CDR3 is CASSEVGGQETQYF. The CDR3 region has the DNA TGTGCCAGCAGTGAGGTGGGGGGCCAAGAGACCCAGTACTTC.

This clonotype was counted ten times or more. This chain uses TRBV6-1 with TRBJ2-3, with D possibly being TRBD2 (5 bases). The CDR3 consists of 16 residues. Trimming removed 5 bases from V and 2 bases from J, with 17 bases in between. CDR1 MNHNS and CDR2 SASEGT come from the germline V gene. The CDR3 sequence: CASSRAGVTSTDTQYF. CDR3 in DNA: TGTGCCAGCAGTAGGGCCGGGGTCACCTCCACAGATACGCAGTATTTT.

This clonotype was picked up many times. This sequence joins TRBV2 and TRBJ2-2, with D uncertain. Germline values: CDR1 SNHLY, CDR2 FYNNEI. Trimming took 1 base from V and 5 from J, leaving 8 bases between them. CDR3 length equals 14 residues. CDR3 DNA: TGTGCCAGCAGTGAAGGGCGCCGTACCGGGGAGCTGTTTTTT. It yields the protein CASSEGRRTGELFF. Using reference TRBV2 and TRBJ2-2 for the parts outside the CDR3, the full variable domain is EPEVTQTPSHQVTQMGQEVILRCVPISNHLYFYWYRQILGQKVEFLVSFYNNEISEKSEIFDDQFSVERPDGSNFTLKIRSTKLEDSAMYFCASSEGRRTGELFFGEGSRLTVL.